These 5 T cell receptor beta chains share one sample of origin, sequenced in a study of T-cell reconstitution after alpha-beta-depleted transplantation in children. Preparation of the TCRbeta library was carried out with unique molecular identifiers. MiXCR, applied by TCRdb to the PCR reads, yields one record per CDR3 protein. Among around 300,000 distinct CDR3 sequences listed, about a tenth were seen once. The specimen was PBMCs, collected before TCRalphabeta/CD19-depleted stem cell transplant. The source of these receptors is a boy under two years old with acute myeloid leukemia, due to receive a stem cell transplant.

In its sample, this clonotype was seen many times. CDR3 in DNA: TGTGCCAGCACCGACGGGACAGGGGCCCAAGAGACCCAGTACTTC. Amino acids: CASTDGTGAQETQYF. The rearrangement links TRBV13 to TRBJ2-5; 10 nucleotides line up with TRBD1. Germline V gives CDR1 PRHDT, CDR2 FYEKMQ (reference sequence). Unmatched junction bases numbered 6, after V lost 7 bases and J lost 1 base. The CDR3 runs to 15 residues.

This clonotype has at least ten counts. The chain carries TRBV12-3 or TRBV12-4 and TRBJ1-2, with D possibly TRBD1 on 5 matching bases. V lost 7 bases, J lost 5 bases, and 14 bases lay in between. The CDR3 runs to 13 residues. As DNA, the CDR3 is TGTGCCAGCACCACTGCCGGGGGGTATGGCTACACCTTC. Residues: CASTTAGGYGYTF.

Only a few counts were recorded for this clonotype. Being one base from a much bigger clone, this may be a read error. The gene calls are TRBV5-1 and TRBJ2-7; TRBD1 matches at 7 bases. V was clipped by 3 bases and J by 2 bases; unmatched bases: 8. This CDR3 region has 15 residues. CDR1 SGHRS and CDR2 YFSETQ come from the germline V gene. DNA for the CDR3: TGCGCCAGCAGCTCTTCCGGGACAGCGACCTACGAGCAGTACTTC. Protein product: CASSSSGTATYEQYF.

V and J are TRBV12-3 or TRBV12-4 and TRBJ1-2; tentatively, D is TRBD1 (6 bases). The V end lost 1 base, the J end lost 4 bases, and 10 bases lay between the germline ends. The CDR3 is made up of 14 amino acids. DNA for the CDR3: TGTGCCAGCAGTTTAGGACAGGTGGTCTATGGCTACACCTTC. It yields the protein CASSLGQVVYGYTF.

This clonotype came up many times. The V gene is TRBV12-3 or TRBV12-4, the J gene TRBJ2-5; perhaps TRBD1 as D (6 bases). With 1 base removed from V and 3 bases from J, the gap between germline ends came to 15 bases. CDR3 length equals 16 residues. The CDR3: CASSLGGLEVEETQYF. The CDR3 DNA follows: TGTGCCAGCAGTTTAGGGGGGCTAGAGGTCGAAGAGACCCAGTACTTC.